This T cell receptor beta chain came from a study of blood T cell repertoires in COVID-19. Study summary: Sources were T cells, B-cell-depleted T cells, or PBMCs; the material itself was cDNA or gDNA.

Method: immunoSEQ multiplex PCR; TCRdb's copy keeps in-frame clones and lacks some. Among 95,000 to 150,000 clones listed, 85% were seen once. Germline V gene lookup returns CDR1 ENHRY and CDR2 SYGVKD. The CDR3 consists of 18 residues. V was pared by 0 bases and J by 0 bases, with 15 bases between. Specimen: peripheral blood. The chain is built from TRBV10-3 and TRBJ1-5; D is perhaps TRBD1 (6 bases). The sequence was obtained from a man older than 75 with acute or convalescent COVID-19. The chain's CDR3 is CAISESPGVVGSNQPQHF. The CDR3 nucleotides read TGTGCCATCAGTGAGTCACCAGGGGTGGTAGGTAGCAATCAGCCCCAGCATTTT.